What follows are 18 T cell receptor beta chains derived from one specimen sequenced in a study of radiation and T cells in renal cell carcinoma. The data were produced by immunoSEQ multiplex PCR, yet TCRdb's version contains in-frame clones alone and is incomplete. The repertoire consists of around 81,000 clones, with over 80% occurring once and the leading ten covering around 9.1%. Specified time point: blood 4 weeks post-SBRT, at nephrectomy. Treatment reported: 15 Gy SBRT to primary tumor, nephrectomy 4 weeks later. Sequences were derived from blood, sampled from a patient whose treatment included radiotherapy and nephrectomy. These TCRs come from a man between 50 and 59 years old with renal cell carcinoma.

The chain links TRBV18 to TRBJ1-4; D uncertain. Trimming took off 3 bases at V and 4 bases at J, with 15 bases between the two ends. This CDR3 has 16 residues. Per the germline V gene, CDR1 is KGHSH and CDR2 is LQKENI. In DNA form, the CDR3 reads TGTGCCAGCTCACCTGTGGTGAAGCAGGATAATGAAAAACTGTTTTTT. Translation gives CASSPVVKQDNEKLFF.

The V call is TRBV6-6, the J call TRBJ2-2; 11 nucleotides align to TRBD2. Germline CDR1 is MNHNY and CDR2 is SVGAGI (reference sequence). The CDR3 contains 14 residues. J was trimmed by 11 bases and V by 6 bases; bases with no gene match: 8. The CDR3 region is CASSLALAGGELFF. The CDR3 coding sequence is TGTGCCAGCAGCTTAGCCCTAGCGGGGGGAGAGCTGTTTTTT.

V and J are TRBV4-3 and TRBJ2-2; weak D call: TRBD1 (5 bases). The CDR3 has 14 residues. V was clipped by 0 bases and J by 5 bases, with 7 bases between them. The germline CDR1 and CDR2 sequences are LGHNA and YSLEER. The CDR3 nucleotides are TGCGCCAGCAGCCAAGACAGGGATACCGGGGAGCTGTTTTTT. Protein sequence: CASSQDRDTGELFF.

This chain links TRBV7-6 with TRBJ2-3; 8 bases fit TRBD2. Germline lookup yields CDR1 SGHVS and CDR2 FNYEAQ. Germline trimming cut 1 base from V and 2 bases from J; bases unmatched to any gene: 8. The CDR3 loop spans 17 amino acids. CDR3 loop: CASSLEAGVGNTDTQYF. As DNA, the CDR3 is TGTGCCAGCAGCTTAGAAGCGGGAGTTGGTAACACAGATACGCAGTATTTT.

The chain uses TRBV11-2 and TRBJ2-1, with a weak D call TRBD2 (6 bases). The ends were cut back, 5 bases at V and 3 bases at J, with 14 bases in the middle. The germline V gene encodes CDR1 SGHAT and CDR2 FQNNGV. CDR3 length equals 15 residues. CDR3 nucleotides: TGTGCCAGCAGCCCCGTTCCGGACTACTACAATGAGCAGTTCTTC. Translating it yields CASSPVPDYYNEQFF.

The chain is built from TRBV18 and TRBJ2-2, with 7 bases fitting TRBD1. The CDR3 covers 14 residues. Germline lookup yields CDR1 KGHSH and CDR2 LQKENI. V dropped 1 base and J dropped 4; count of bases not matched to a gene: 0. The CDR3 here is CASSPRDSTGELFF. The CDR3 nucleotides read TGTGCCAGCTCACCACGGGACAGCACCGGGGAGCTGTTTTTT.

This clone was picked up one time. The genes are TRBV6-5 and TRBJ2-7; 9 nucleotides align to TRBD2. J was trimmed by 2 bases and V by 8 bases; bases with no gene match: 4. The CDR3 is 13 residues long. Germline loops: CDR1 MNHEY, CDR2 SVGAGI. In DNA form, the CDR3 reads TGTGCCAGCCAGCGGGAGGTCGCCTACGAGCAGTACTTC. Translating gives CASQREVAYEQYF.

This rearrangement joins TRBV13 to TRBJ2-1; D is perhaps TRBD1 (5 bases). The CDR3 sequence is 14 residues long. Germline V gene lookup returns CDR1 PRHDT and CDR2 FYEKMQ (reference sequence). Trimming took 5 bases from V and 2 from J, leaving 10 bases between them. The CDR3 region has the DNA TGTGCCAGCAGCCTTCTAGGGGCCTACAATGAGCAGTTCTTC. Encoded protein: CASSLLGAYNEQFF.

The V and J genes are TRBV28 and TRBJ2-3; 8 nucleotides line up with TRBD1. V lost 9 bases, J lost 2 bases, and 4 bases stayed unmatched. This CDR3 spans 13 amino acids. The germline V gene has CDR1 MDHEN and CDR2 SYDVKM. CDR3: CASNRGVTDTQYF. The CDR3 nucleotides read TGTGCCAGTAACAGGGGGGTCACAGATACGCAGTATTTT. Full variable domain (outside the CDR3, taken from reference TRBV28 and TRBJ2-3): DVKVTQSSRYLVKRTGEKVFLECVQDMDHENMFWYRQDPGLGLRLIYFSYDVKMKEKGDIPEGYSVSREKKERFSLILESASTNQTSMYLCASNRGVTDTQYFGPGTRLTVL.

This clone has more than one count but fewer than ten. V and J are TRBV30 and TRBJ1-5, with a weak D call TRBD1 (5 bases). Germline V gene sequence: CDR1 GTSNPN, CDR2 SVGIG (reference sequence). This CDR3 has 13 residues. V was trimmed by 1 base and J by 5 bases, leaving 9 bases between them. DNA for the CDR3: TGTGCCTGGAGTGATACGGGGGATCAGCCCCAGCATTTT. This sequence encodes CAWSDTGDQPQHF.

The chain has TRBV23-1 and TRBJ2-7; D is possibly TRBD2 (5 bases). TRBV23-1 is filed as an ORF, its function uncertain. Trimming cost V 0 bases and J 5 bases, with 14 bases left between them. The CDR3 loop spans 15 amino acids. The CDR3 sequence: CASSQSRGIFHEQYF. In DNA form, the CDR3 reads TGCGCCAGCAGTCAATCAAGAGGGATTTTCCACGAGCAGTACTTC.

This rearrangement joins TRBV18 to TRBJ1-2, with D unclear. CDR3 size: 15 residues. CDR1 and CDR2 (germline): KGHSH, LQKENI. V was pared by 1 base and J by 0 bases, with 9 bases between. The CDR3, as DNA: TGTGCCAGCTCACCACGCGTCCTACCTAACTATGGCTACACCTTC. Its protein product is CASSPRVLPNYGYTF.

The V call is TRBV14, the J call TRBJ2-7, with 7 bases fitting TRBD1. Germline V gene lookup returns CDR1 SGHDN and CDR2 FVKESK. The CDR3 extends over 13 amino acids. V was pared by 4 bases and J by 3 bases, with 3 bases of the junction left unmatched. The CDR3 sequence is CASSLNRGYEQYF. CDR3 bases: TGTGCCAGCAGCCTAAACAGGGGCTACGAGCAGTACTTC.

The CDR3 nucleotides read TGTGCCAGCAGTTCCTGGAGGACAGATACGCAGTATTTT. Protein: CASSSWRTDTQYF. This chain connects TRBV6-1 to TRBJ2-3, with D maybe TRBD2 (5 bases). There are 13 residues in the CDR3. The V end lost 5 bases, the J end lost 3 bases, and 9 bases lay between the germline ends. Per germline, CDR1 MNHNS and CDR2 SASEGT.

The genes are TRBV6-1 and TRBJ1-1; D is possibly TRBD1 (6 bases). Trimming cost V 2 bases and J 6 bases, with 16 bases left between them. This CDR3 has 15 residues. CDR1 is MNHNS, CDR2 SASEGT, per germline. The CDR3 is CASSEPKNRVPEAFF. The CDR3, as DNA: TGTGCCAGCAGTGAACCCAAGAACAGGGTACCTGAAGCTTTCTTT.

V is TRBV4-1 and J is TRBJ1-5; possible D gene TRBD1, 5 bases. This CDR3 spans 13 amino acids. The germline V and J ends were trimmed by 0 bases and 6 bases, with 6 bases remaining between them. Germline V gives CDR1 MGHRA, CDR2 YSYEKL. Here the CDR3 DNA reads TGCGCCAGCAGCCAAGAGGGGACTCAGCCCCAGCATTTT. This sequence encodes CASSQEGTQPQHF.

The chain has TRBV30 and TRBJ1-3, with a possible D match to TRBD1 (5 bases). Germline V gives CDR1 GTSNPN, CDR2 SVGIG (reference sequence). CDR3 length: 14 amino acids. V lost 1 base, J lost 4 bases, and 11 bases lay in between. CDR3 sequence: CAWSDRTRGNTIYF. In DNA, the CDR3 is TGTGCCTGGAGTGACAGGACGAGGGGAAACACCATATATTTT. The variable domain in full, with the rest retrieved from reference TRBV30 and TRBJ1-3, is SQTIHQWPATLVQPVGSPLSLECTVEGTSNPNLYWYRQAAGRGLQLLFYSVGIGQISSEVPQNLSASRPQDRQFILSSKKLLLSDSGFYLCAWSDRTRGNTIYFGEGSWLTVV.

The chain combines TRBV10-3 with TRBJ2-1; D is possibly TRBD1 (5 bases). The CDR3 covers 14 residues. Per the germline V gene, CDR1 is ENHRY and CDR2 is SYGVKD. V was cut by 3 bases and J by 1 base, with 7 bases left in between. CDR3 sequence: CAISDRVSYNEQFF. The CDR3 coding sequence is TGTGCCATCAGTGACAGGGTTTCCTACAATGAGCAGTTCTTC.